This is a list of T cell receptor beta chains from one sample in a study of neurological immune-mediated disorders. One entry per CDR3 protein results from TCRdb running MiXCR on the 5' RACE reads. This sample has 75,000 to 85,000 distinct CDR3 sequences, with roughly 18% found just once. Sequenced sample: PBMCs. The receptors originated from a woman in her thirties or forties in good health. The CDR3 runs from the conserved cysteine through the conserved F or W. D genes are given only for firm matches. Expanded clones get a size class; other rows say once, few or many, or leave the size out.

cdr3_nt cdr3_aa v_call clone_size j_call d_call cdr3_length
TGTGCCAGCAGCTTGAAGAGGGCGCAGGGGGCCCGTGGCCACACCTTC CASSLKRAQGARGHTF TRBV5-4 - TRBJ1-2 TRBD1 16
TGTGCCAGCAGCCCGGACTTGACTGGCACTGAAGCTTTCTTT CASSPDLTGTEAFF TRBV7-9 many TRBJ1-1 - 14
TGCAGTGCCCCCTTGTGGAGGGGGCTGTGGAACACTGAAGCTTTCTTT CSAPLWRGLWNTEAFF TRBV20-1 many TRBJ1-1 TRBD1 16
TGTGCCACCCGACAGGTTTCATCTTCCGAGCAGTACTTC CATRQVSSSEQYF TRBV7-2 many TRBJ2-7 - 13
TGTGCCAGCTCACCAGGGGAGACTAATGAAAAACTGTTTTTT CASSPGETNEKLFF TRBV18 many TRBJ1-4 - 14
TGTGCCAGCAGCCGCCCCGAGGAGACCCAGTACTTC CASSRPEETQYF TRBV7-2 many TRBJ2-5 - 12
TGTGCCAGCAGTTTGCGACGGGAATCTCGCGCTGAGCAGTTCTTC CASSLRRESRAEQFF TRBV5-6 - TRBJ2-1 - 15
TGTGCCAGCAGTTTATATCAGGGGTTGGTCCCAGATACGCAGTATTTT CASSLYQGLVPDTQYF TRBV27 many TRBJ2-3 - 16
TGTGCCAGCAGTGGGGCACTTTCAGGGAAAACCTTCTATGGCTACACCTTC CASSGALSGKTFYGYTF TRBV28 - TRBJ1-2 - 17
TGTGCCAGCAGCCAATCCGGACAGAACACTGAAGCTTTCTTT CASSQSGQNTEAFF TRBV4-2 many TRBJ1-1 - 14
TGTGCCAGCAGTTTTAGCCCCAGGATACAGGGGTTTGGCACTGAAGCTTTCTTT CASSFSPRIQGFGTEAFF TRBV12-3/TRBV12-4 - TRBJ1-1 TRBD1 18
TGCAGTGCTAGAGATCAAGCTGTCACAGATACGCAGTATTTT CSARDQAVTDTQYF TRBV20-1 - TRBJ2-3 - 14
TGCGCCAGCAGCTATAGCGGGGGGCAAGAGACCCAGTACTTC CASSYSGGQETQYF TRBV4-3 many TRBJ2-5 TRBD2 14
TGTGCCAGCAGAACAGGGAACACCGGGGAGCTGTTTTTT CASRTGNTGELFF TRBV5-4 many TRBJ2-2 - 13
TGCGCCAGCAGCCAAGATTATCGGACCCCCGATACGCAGTATTTT CASSQDYRTPDTQYF TRBV4-3 many TRBJ2-3 - 15
TGCGCCAGCAGCCAAGATCGCGGGGACTATGGCTACACCTTC CASSQDRGDYGYTF TRBV4-3 many TRBJ1-2 - 14
TGCGCCAGCAGCCAAGGTATTTTCTCAAGGCAAGATTCACCCCTCCACTTT CASSQGIFSRQDSPLHF TRBV4-1 many TRBJ1-6 - 17
- CASSFYICSAKRQETQYF TRBV2 - TRBJ2-5 - 18
TGCAGCGGAGGGGATGATGCAGGCTACACCTTC CSGGDDAGYTF TRBV29-1 many TRBJ1-2 - 11
TGTGCCAGCAGTTTAGGGGGTGCCATTCAGTACTTC CASSLGGAIQYF TRBV12-3/TRBV12-4 many TRBJ2-4 - 12
TGCGCCAGCAGCCGGGACAGGCCCTACGAGCAGTACTTC CASSRDRPYEQYF TRBV4-3 few TRBJ2-7 TRBD1 13
TGTGCCAGCAGCTTAACGGGAAGCGAGACCCAGTACTTC CASSLTGSETQYF TRBV7-7 many TRBJ2-5 - 13
TGTGCCAGCAGCCAAGGTAGCGGGGGGGAAGATACGCAGTATTTT CASSQGSGGEDTQYF TRBV3-1 many TRBJ2-3 TRBD2 15
TGTGCCAGCAGTTTTGCCGGGGGCTACACCGGGGAGCTGTTTTTT CASSFAGGYTGELFF TRBV12-3/TRBV12-4 many TRBJ2-2 - 15
TGTGCCAGCAGTTACTGGGACTTGAACACCGGGGAGCTGTTTTTT CASSYWDLNTGELFF TRBV6-5 few TRBJ2-2 - 15
TGTGCCAGCAGCTCCCGGCCCTTTGATAGTGAAAAACTGTTTTTT CASSSRPFDSEKLFF TRBV21-1 many TRBJ1-4 - 15